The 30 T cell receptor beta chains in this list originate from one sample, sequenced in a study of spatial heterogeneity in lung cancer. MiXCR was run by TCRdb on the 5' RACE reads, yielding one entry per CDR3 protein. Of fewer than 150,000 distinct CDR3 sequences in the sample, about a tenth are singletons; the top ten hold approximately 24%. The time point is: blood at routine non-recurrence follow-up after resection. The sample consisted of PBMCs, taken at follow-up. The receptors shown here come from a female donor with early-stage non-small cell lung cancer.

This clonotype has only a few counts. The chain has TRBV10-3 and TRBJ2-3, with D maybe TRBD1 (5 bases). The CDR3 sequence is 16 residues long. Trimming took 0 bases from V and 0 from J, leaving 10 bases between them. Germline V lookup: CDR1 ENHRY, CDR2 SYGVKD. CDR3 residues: CAISESLGASTDTQYF. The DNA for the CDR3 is TGTGCCATCAGTGAGTCCCTTGGGGCTAGCACAGATACGCAGTATTTT.

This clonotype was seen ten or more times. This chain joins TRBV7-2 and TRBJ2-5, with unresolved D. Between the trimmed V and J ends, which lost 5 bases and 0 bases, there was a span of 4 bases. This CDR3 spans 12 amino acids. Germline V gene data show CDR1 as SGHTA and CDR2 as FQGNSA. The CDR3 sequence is CASSGNQETQYF. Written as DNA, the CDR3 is TGTGCCAGCAGCGGCAACCAAGAGACCCAGTACTTC. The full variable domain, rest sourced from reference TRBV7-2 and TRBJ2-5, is GAGVSQSPSNKVTEKGKDVELRCDPISGHTALYWYRQSLGQGLEFLIYFQGNSAPDKSGLPSDRFSAERTGGSVSTLTIQRTQQEDSAVYLCASSGNQETQYFGPGTRLLVL.

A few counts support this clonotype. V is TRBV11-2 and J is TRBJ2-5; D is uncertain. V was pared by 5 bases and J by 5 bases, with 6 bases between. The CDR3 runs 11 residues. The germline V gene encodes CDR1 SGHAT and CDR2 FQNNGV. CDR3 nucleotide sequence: TGTGCCAGCAGCACAATGGAGACCCAGTACTTC. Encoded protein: CASSTMETQYF.

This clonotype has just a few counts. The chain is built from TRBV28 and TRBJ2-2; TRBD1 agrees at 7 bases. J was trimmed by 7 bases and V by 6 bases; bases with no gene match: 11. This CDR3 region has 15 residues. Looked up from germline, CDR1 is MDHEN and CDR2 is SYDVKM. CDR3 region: CASSPPTGDGGELFF. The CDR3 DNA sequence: TGTGCCAGCAGCCCACCCACAGGGGACGGCGGGGAGCTGTTTTTT.

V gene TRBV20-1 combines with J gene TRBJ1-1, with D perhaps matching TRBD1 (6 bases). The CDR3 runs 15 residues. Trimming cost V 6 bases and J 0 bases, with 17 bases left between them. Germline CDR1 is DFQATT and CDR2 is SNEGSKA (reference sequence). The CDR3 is CSAPKGDRMNTEAFF. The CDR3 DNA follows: TGCAGTGCCCCGAAGGGGGACCGAATGAACACTGAAGCTTTCTTT.

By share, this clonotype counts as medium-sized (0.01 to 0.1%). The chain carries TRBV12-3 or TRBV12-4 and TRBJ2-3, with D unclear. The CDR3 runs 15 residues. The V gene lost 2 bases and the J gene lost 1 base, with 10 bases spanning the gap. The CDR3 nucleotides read TGTGCCAGCAGTTTAAATCTCGGCGGCACAGATACGCAGTATTTT. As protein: CASSLNLGGTDTQYF.

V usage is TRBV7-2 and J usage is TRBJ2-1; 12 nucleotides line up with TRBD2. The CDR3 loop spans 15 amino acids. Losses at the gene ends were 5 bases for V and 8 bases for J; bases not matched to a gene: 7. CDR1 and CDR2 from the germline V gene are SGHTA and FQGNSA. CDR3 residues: CASSLLAGGNYEQFF. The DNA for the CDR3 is TGTGCCAGCAGCCTACTAGCGGGAGGTAACTATGAGCAGTTCTTC.

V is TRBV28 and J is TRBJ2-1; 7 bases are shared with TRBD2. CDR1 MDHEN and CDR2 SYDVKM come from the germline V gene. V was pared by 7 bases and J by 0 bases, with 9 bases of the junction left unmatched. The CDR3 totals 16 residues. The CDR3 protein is CASNRGGSFSYNEQFF. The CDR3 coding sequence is TGTGCCAGCAATCGCGGGGGTTCTTTCTCCTACAATGAGCAGTTCTTC. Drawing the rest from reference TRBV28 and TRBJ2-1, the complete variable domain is DVKVTQSSRYLVKRTGEKVFLECVQDMDHENMFWYRQDPGLGLRLIYFSYDVKMKEKGDIPEGYSVSREKKERFSLILESASTNQTSMYLCASNRGGSFSYNEQFFGPGTRLTVL.

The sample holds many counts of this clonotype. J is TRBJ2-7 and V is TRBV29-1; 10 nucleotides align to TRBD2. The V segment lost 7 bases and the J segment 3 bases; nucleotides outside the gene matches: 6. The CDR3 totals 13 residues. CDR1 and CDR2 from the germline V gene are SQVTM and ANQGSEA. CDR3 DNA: TGCAGCGCACGACTAGCGGGTCTCTACGAGCAGTACTTC. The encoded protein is CSARLAGLYEQYF.

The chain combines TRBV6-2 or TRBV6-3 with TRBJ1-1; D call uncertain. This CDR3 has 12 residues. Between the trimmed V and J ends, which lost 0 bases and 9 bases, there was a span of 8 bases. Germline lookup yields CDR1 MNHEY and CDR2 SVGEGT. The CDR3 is CASSYSQRKAFF. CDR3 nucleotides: TGTGCCAGCAGTTACTCGCAGCGAAAAGCTTTCTTT.

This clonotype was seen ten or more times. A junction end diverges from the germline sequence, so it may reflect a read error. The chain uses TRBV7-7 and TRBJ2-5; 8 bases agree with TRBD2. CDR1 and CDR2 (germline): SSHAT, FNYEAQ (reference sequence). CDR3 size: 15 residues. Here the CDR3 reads CASSLAGLVQETQYF. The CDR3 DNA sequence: TGTGCTAGCAGCTTAGCGGGGCTGGTCCAAGAGACCCAGTACTTC.

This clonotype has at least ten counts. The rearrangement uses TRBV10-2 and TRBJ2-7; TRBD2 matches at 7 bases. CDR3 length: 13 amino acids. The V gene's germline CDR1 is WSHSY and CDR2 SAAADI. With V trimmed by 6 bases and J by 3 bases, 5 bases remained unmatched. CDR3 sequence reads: CASRASGDYEQYF. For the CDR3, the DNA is TGCGCCAGCAGAGCTAGCGGAGACTACGAGCAGTACTTC.

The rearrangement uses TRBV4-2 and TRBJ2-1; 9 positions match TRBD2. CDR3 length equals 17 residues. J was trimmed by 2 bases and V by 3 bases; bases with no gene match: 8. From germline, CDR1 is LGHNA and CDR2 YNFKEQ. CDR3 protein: CASSQDIAGATYNEQFF. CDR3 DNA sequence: TGTGCCAGCAGCCAGGATATAGCGGGAGCAACCTACAATGAGCAGTTCTTC.

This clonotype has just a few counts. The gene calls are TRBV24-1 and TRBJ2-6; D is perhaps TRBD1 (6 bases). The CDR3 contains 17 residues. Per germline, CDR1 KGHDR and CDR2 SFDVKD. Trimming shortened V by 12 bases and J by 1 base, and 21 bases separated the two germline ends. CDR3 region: CAVGQGRSPSGANVLTF. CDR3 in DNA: TGTGCCGTCGGGCAGGGGCGCTCGCCTTCTGGGGCCAACGTCCTGACTTTC.

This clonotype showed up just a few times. For the CDR3, the DNA is TGTGCCAGCAGCTTCCAACTACAGGGCCCGAACACTGAAGCTTTCTTT. Its translation: CASSFQLQGPNTEAFF. The chain is built from TRBV5-8 and TRBJ1-1, with D possibly being TRBD1 (6 bases). V gave up 2 bases and J gave up 1 base, with 15 bases separating them. Germline assignment: CDR1 SGHTS and CDR2 YDEGEE. This CDR3 contains 16 residues. Using reference TRBV5-8 and TRBJ1-1 for the parts outside the CDR3, the full variable domain is EAGVTQSPTHLIKTRGQQATLRCSPISGHTSVYWYQQALGLGLQFLLWYDEGEERNRGNFPPRFSGRQFPNYSSELNVNALELEDSALYLCASSFQLQGPNTEAFFGQGTRLTVV.

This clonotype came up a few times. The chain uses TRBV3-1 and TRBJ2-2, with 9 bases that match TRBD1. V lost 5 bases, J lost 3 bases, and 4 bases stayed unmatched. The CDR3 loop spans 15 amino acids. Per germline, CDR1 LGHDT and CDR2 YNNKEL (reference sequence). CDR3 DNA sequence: TGTGCCAGCAGCGAAGGGACAGGGTACACCGGGGAGCTGTTTTTT. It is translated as CASSEGTGYTGELFF.

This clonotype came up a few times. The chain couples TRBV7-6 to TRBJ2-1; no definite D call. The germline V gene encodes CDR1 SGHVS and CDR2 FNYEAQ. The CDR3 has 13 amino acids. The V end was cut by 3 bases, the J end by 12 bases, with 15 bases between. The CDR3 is CASSFGEGLGQFF. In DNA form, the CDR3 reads TGTGCCAGCAGCTTTGGAGAAGGATTAGGGCAGTTCTTC. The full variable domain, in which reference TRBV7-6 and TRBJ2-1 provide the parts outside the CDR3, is GAGVSQSPRYKVTKRGQDVALRCDPISGHVSLYWYRQALGQGPEFLTYFNYEAQQDKSGLPNDRFSAERPEGSISTLTIQRTEQRDSAMYRCASSFGEGLGQFFGPGTRLTVL.

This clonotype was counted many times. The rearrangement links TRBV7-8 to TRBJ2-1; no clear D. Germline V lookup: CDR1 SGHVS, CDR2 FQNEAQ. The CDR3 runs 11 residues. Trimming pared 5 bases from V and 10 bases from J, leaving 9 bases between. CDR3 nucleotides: TGTGCCAGCAGCCCTGATGTCGAGCAGTTCTTC. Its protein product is CASSPDVEQFF. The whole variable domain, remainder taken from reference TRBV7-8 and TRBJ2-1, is GAGVSQSPRYKVAKRGQDVALRCDPISGHVSLFWYQQALGQGPEFLTYFQNEAQLDKSGLPSDRFFAERPEGSVSTLKIQRTQQEDSAVYLCASSPDVEQFFGPGTRLTVL.

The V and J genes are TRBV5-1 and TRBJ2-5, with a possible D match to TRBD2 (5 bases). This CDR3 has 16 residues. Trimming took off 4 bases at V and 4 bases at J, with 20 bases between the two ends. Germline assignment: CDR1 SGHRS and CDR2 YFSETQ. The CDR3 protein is CASSTGVSGVGETQYF. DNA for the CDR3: TGCGCCAGCAGCACCGGGGTTTCTGGAGTGGGAGAGACCCAGTACTTC.

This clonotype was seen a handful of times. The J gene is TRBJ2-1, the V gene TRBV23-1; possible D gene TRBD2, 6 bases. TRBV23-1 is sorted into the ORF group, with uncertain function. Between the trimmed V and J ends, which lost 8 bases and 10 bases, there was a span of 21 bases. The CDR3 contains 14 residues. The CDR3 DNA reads TGCGCCAGCCCTTACAGCAGGGTGGAGGGGGAGCAGTTCTTC. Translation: CASPYSRVEGEQFF.

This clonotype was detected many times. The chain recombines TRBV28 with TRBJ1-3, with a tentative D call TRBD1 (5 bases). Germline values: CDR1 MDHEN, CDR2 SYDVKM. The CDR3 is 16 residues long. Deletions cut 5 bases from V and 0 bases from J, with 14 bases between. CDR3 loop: CASSIPQGSSGNTIYF. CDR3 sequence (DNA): TGTGCCAGCAGTATACCCCAGGGAAGCTCTGGAAACACCATATATTTT.

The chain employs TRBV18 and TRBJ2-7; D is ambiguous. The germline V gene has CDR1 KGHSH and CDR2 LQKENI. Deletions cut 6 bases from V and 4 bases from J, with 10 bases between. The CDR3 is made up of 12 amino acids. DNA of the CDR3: TGTGCCAGCTCTCCAACAGCGTACGAGCAGTACTTC. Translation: CASSPTAYEQYF.

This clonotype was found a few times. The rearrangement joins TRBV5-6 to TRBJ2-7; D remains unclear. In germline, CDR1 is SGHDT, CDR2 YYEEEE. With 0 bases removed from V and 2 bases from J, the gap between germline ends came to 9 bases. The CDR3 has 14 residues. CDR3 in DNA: TGTGCCAGCAGCTTGGGTCGGTCGACCTACGAGCAGTACGTC. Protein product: CASSLGRSTYEQYV.

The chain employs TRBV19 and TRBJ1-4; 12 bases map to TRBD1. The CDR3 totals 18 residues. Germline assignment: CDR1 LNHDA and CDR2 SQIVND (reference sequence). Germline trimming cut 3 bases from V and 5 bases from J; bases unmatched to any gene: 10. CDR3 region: CASSMVGQGARGNEKLFF. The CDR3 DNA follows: TGTGCCAGTAGTATGGTGGGACAGGGGGCGCGAGGAAATGAAAAACTGTTTTTT. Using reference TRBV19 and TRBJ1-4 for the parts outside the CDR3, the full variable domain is DGGITQSPKYLFRKEGQNVTLSCEQNLNHDAMYWYRQDPGQGLRLIYYSQIVNDFQKGDIAEGYSVSREKKESFPLTVTSAQKNPTAFYLCASSMVGQGARGNEKLFFGSGTQLSVL.

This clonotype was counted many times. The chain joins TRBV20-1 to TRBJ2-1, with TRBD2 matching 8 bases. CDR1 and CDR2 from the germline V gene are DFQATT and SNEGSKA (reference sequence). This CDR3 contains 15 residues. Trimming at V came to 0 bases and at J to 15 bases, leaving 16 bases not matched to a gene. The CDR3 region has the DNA TGCAGTGCTAGAGATCCTGTACAGGGTAGCGGGATGATGTTCTTC. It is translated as CSARDPVQGSGMMFF.

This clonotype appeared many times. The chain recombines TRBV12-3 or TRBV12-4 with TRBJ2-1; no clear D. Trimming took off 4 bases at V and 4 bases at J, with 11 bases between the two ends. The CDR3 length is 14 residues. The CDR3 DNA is TGTGCCAGCAGTTCTTGGACCGGTTACAATGAGCAGTTCTTC. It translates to CASSSWTGYNEQFF.

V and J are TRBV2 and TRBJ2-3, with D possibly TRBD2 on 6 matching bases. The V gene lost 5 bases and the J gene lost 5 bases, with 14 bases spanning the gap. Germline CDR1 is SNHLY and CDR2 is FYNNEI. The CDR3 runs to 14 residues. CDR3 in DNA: TGTGCCAGCAGTCTGGAGGGCCGGGAAGATACGCAGTATTTT. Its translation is CASSLEGREDTQYF.

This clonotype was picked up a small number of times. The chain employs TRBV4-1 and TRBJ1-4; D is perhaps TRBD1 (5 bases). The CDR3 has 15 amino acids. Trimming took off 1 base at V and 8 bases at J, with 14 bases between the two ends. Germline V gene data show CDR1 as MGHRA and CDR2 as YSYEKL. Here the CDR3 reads CASSQARQKGEKLFF. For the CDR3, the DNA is TGCGCCAGCAGCCAAGCTAGACAGAAAGGGGAAAAACTGTTTTTT.

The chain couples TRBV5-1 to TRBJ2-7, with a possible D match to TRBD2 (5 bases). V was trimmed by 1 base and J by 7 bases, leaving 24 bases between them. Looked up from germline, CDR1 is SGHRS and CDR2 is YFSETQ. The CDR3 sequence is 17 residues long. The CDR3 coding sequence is TGCGCCAGCAGCTTGTCGGGCAGGACTCGCCTGAGTGGGGAGCAGTACTTC. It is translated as CASSLSGRTRLSGEQYF.

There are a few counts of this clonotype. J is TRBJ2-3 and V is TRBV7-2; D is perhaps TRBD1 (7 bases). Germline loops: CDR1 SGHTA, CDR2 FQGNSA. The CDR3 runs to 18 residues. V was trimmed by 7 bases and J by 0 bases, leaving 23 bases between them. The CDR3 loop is CASTIVTRGVSSTDTQYF. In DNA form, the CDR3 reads TGTGCCAGCACCATTGTGACCAGGGGGGTTTCTAGCACAGATACGCAGTATTTT.